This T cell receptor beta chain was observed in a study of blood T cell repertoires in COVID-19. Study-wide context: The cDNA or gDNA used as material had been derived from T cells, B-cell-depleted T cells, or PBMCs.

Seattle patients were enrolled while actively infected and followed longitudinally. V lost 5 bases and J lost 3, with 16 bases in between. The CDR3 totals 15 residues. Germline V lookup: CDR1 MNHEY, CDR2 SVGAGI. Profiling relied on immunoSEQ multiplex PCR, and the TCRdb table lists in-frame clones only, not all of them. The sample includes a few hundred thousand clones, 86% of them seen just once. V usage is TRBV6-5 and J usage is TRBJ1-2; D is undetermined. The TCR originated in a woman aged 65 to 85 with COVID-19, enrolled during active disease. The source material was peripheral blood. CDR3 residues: CASSLHAEGDYGYTF. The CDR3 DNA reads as TGTGCCAGCAGTCTTCACGCCGAGGGCGACTATGGCTACACCTTC.